The rows below give T cell receptor beta chains drawn from one sample of a study of T cells after somatic rescue of genetic block. Using immunoSEQ multiplex PCR, the repertoire was profiled, and TCRdb retains in-frame clones only, with some absent. The repertoire holds 70,000 or so clones, with 92% as singletons. The source material was peripheral blood mononuclear cells (PBMCs). The receptors shown here come from a man between 35 and 55 years old. Each CDR3 is given with its conserved first and last residue. Fields, in order: J gene, D gene, V gene, clone size, CDR3 DNA, CDR3 protein. The D gene is left open where the match is weak. Where a row states a size, it is once, few, many or the class of an expanded clone; other rows omit it.

TRBJ2-7,.,TRBV5-1,.,TGCGCCAGCGGCAGGGGACTACCTTCCTACGAGCAGTACTTC,CASGRGLPSYEQYF
TRBJ1-2,.,TRBV6-1,.,TGTGCCAGCAGTGAACTCACTGGCACCTTC,CASSELTGTF
TRBJ2-1,.,TRBV18,once,TGTGCCAGCTCACCCACCAGGAGCTCCTACAATGAGCAGTTCTTC,CASSPTRSSYNEQFF
TRBJ1-2,.,TRBV2,.,TGTGCCAGCAGTGAAGCGTACGGGGCTAACTATGGCCACACCTTC,CASSEAYGANYGHTF
TRBJ1-1,.,TRBV28,.,TGTGCCAGCAGTGCCTATTCAGGGACGAAAGGCACTGAAGCTTTCTTT,CASSAYSGTKGTEAFF
TRBJ2-6,.,TRBV19,.,TGTGCCAGTACGGGGACGGGGGCCAACGTCCTGACTTTC,CASTGTGANVLTF
TRBJ1-3,.,TRBV30,.,TGTGCCTGGAGTGGAGGGGATGGTGGAAACACCATATATTTT,CAWSGGDGGNTIYF
TRBJ1-1,TRBD1,TRBV11-3,.,TGTGCCAGCAGCTCTCCAGAGACAGGGAGGACTGAAGCTTTCTTT,CASSSPETGRTEAFF
TRBJ2-3,.,TRBV7-9,.,TGTGCCAGCAGCTTAGCCACAGATACGCAGTATTTT,CASSLATDTQYF
TRBJ2-5,.,TRBV28,.,TGTGCCAGCAGTTTCCGGGCAGCCGCTTCCCAAGAGACCCAGTACTTC,CASSFRAAASQETQYF
TRBJ2-1,.,TRBV6-6,once,TGTGCCAGCACATTGCGGGACTTCTCCTACAATGAGCAGTTCTTC,CASTLRDFSYNEQFF
TRBJ1-5,.,TRBV27,.,TGTGCCAGCAGTTACCGAAGCAATCAGCCCCAGCATTTT,CASSYRSNQPQHF
TRBJ2-2,.,TRBV19,.,TGTGCCAGTAGTCCTCAGGGAAGAGGAGGGGAGCTGTTTTTT,CASSPQGRGGELFF
TRBJ1-4,.,TRBV2,.,TGTGCCAGCAGCAGACAGGATGAAAAACTGTTTTTT,CASSRQDEKLFF
TRBJ2-3,.,TRBV7-3,.,TGTGCCAGCAGCTTAAGCGGGGGCTCGGGCACAGATACGCAGTATTTT,CASSLSGGSGTDTQYF
TRBJ2-7,.,TRBV5-5,.,TGTGCCAGCAGCCCAGTAGGTCAGGATCCCTACGAGCAGTACTTC,CASSPVGQDPYEQYF
TRBJ1-2,.,TRBV6-5,.,TGTGCCAGCAGTTACTCCCTTCGGGGGTCCTATGGCTACACCTTC,CASSYSLRGSYGYTF
TRBJ1-2,TRBD1,TRBV5-1,.,TGCGCCAGCAGCCCCGAGGGGGCGGGGGGCTACACCTTC,CASSPEGAGGYTF
TRBJ2-3,.,TRBV10-1,.,TGCGCCAGTGGAGCCGATAGAATAAACACAGATACGCAGTATTTT,CASGADRINTDTQYF
TRBJ2-7,TRBD2,TRBV19,.,TGTGCCAGTAGTAAGGGACTAGCGAACGAGCAGTACTTC,CASSKGLANEQYF
TRBJ2-7,.,TRBV5-1,.,TGCGCCAGCAGAAGCGATGGACACGGGCGCGAGCAGTACTTC,CASRSDGHGREQYF
TRBJ1-6,.,TRBV13,once,TGTGCCAGCAGCCGCGGGGGGGGCTCCTATAATTCACCCCTCCACTTT,CASSRGGGSYNSPLHF
TRBJ2-7,.,TRBV7-6,.,TGTGCCAGCAGCTTAAAGGGATACGGCTCCTACGAGCAGTACTTC,CASSLKGYGSYEQYF
TRBJ2-7,TRBD1,TRBV14,.,TGTGCCAGCAGCCCGTGGACAGGGGGCTCGGGGGAGCAGTACTTC,CASSPWTGGSGEQYF
TRBJ1-3,.,TRBV6-5,.,TGTGCCAACTCCCCTAGAGGAAACACCATATATTTT,CANSPRGNTIYF
TRBJ2-1,.,TRBV6-6,.,TGTGCCAGCAGTTACGGGGGCAGCGTACGGCGGGATGAGCAGTTCTTC,CASSYGGSVRRDEQFF
TRBJ2-3,TRBD1,TRBV19,.,TGTGCCAGTAGTAACCGGGACAGATTCACAGATACGCAGTATTTT,CASSNRDRFTDTQYF
TRBJ1-1,.,TRBV7-8,once,TGTGCCAGCACCAAGGACGGGAACACTGAAGCTTTCTTT,CASTKDGNTEAFF
TRBJ2-7,TRBD1,TRBV6-5,.,TGTGCCAGCAGCCGTCCGGGACAGGGGGCCTACGAGCAGTACTTC,CASSRPGQGAYEQYF
TRBJ2-2,.,TRBV15,.,TGTGCCACCAGCAGAGATCATCCCCGGGGCGGGGAGCTGTTTTTT,CATSRDHPRGGELFF
TRBJ2-7,TRBD2,TRBV5-1,once,TGCGCCAGCAGCTTGGAGGGCGGGAGGGACTACGAGCAGTACTTC,CASSLEGGRDYEQYF
TRBJ2-2,TRBD1,TRBV6-5,.,TGTGCCAGCAAGAATGGACAGGGAGATGGCGGGGAGCTGTTTTTT,CASKNGQGDGGELFF
TRBJ2-1,TRBD2,TRBV7-8,.,TGTGCCAGCAGATACACTAGCGGGGGGGGCAATGAGCAGTTCTTC,CASRYTSGGGNEQFF
TRBJ2-3,TRBD2,TRBV18,.,TGTGCCAGCTCACCCCCTAGCGGGAGCGTAGATACGCAGTATTTT,CASSPPSGSVDTQYF
TRBJ2-1,TRBD2,TRBV5-4,.,TGTGCCAGCAGCGGGTGGACTAGCGGGAGGAATGAGCAGTTCTTC,CASSGWTSGRNEQFF
TRBJ2-1,.,TRBV5-4,.,TGTGCCAGCAGCTTGGTGGGAATGGGGGAGCAGTTCTTC,CASSLVGMGEQFF
TRBJ2-3,.,TRBV5-1,.,TGCGCCAGCAGCACCGGGTTAAGGAACACAGATACGCAGTATTTT,CASSTGLRNTDTQYF
TRBJ2-3,TRBD2,TRBV6-4,.,TGTGCCAGCACTCACGGACTAGCGGACTCAGCTAGCACAGATACGCAGTATTTT,CASTHGLADSASTDTQYF
TRBJ2-1,TRBD2,TRBV5-4,.,TGTGCCAGCAGCTCCGCCGGGACTACGGTTAATGAGCAGTTCTTC,CASSSAGTTVNEQFF
TRBJ1-5,.,TRBV2,.,TGTGCCAGCAGGAGACTTTCCGATCAGCCCCAGCATTTT,CASRRLSDQPQHF
TRBJ2-3,TRBD1,TRBV13,.,TGTGCCAGCAGCCACAGGGGAGCGAACGGAGATACGCAGTATTTT,CASSHRGANGDTQYF
TRBJ1-5,.,TRBV7-2,.,TGTGCCAGCAGCTCCGGACGGAATAATCAGCCCCAGCATTTT,CASSSGRNNQPQHF
TRBJ1-1,.,TRBV10-3,once,TGTGCCATCAGTGAGACAATACAGGGAGGAGGCACTGAAGCTTTCTTT,CAISETIQGGGTEAFF
TRBJ1-3,.,TRBV7-9,.,TGTGCCAGCAGCCCGATCCCGACCCCAAACACCATATATTTT,CASSPIPTPNTIYF
TRBJ2-7,.,TRBV7-8,once,TGTGCCAGCAGTTCACAGGGTGCTGGGAGCTACGAGCAGTACTTC,CASSSQGAGSYEQYF
TRBJ2-7,.,TRBV9,.,TGTGCCAGCAGCGTAGATCCACTCTCCTACGAGCAGTACTTC,CASSVDPLSYEQYF
TRBJ2-1,TRBD2,TRBV2,.,TGTGCCAGCAGCGAAACTAGCGGGAGAATGAATGAGCAGTTCTTC,CASSETSGRMNEQFF
TRBJ2-5,.,TRBV10-3,.,TGTGCCATCAGTGCGGGGGGCTTTACTAGCGTGGAGACCCAGTACTTC,CAISAGGFTSVETQYF
TRBJ2-5,.,TRBV5-4,.,TGTGCCAGCAGACCCATGGGGGGAAAAGAGACCCAGTACTTC,CASRPMGGKETQYF
TRBJ1-6,.,TRBV7-9,few,TGTGCCAGCAGCGAGCTCAGGGTGAGGAATTCACCCCTCCACTTT,CASSELRVRNSPLHF
TRBJ2-3,TRBD1,TRBV11-3,.,TGTGCCAGCAGCCAGTTGGGACAGGGGTTAGATACGCAGTATTTT,CASSQLGQGLDTQYF
TRBJ2-1,.,TRBV10-3,.,TGTGCCATCAGTGGCTCGGAGTCCTACAATGAGCAGTTCTTC,CAISGSESYNEQFF
TRBJ1-1,.,TRBV9,.,TGTGCCAGCAGCGTAGAAGACTCTGAAGCTTTCTTT,CASSVEDSEAFF
TRBJ2-3,TRBD2,TRBV11-1,.,TGTGCCAGCGGAAGGGGACTAGCGGGGGGTAGGGCAGATACGCAGTATTTT,CASGRGLAGGRADTQYF
TRBJ2-1,TRBD2,TRBV9,.,TGTGCCAGCAGCCCCCGTTTAGCTAGCGGGAGATATAATGAGCAGTTCTTC,CASSPRLASGRYNEQFF